The present TCR beta chain was sequenced within a study of T cell responses to AZD1222 COVID-19 vaccine. Background on the study: Second-dose timings of about 4 or about 12 weeks were pooled. Whole-study findings and limits: White British donors predominated, females outnumbered males, and clonal diversity was possibly underestimated. Spike-specific TCRs gained breadth and depth after people received two AZD1222 doses.

A note on this clone: The antigen remains undetermined.

Sequencing was performed with immunoSEQ multiplex PCR; in TCRdb, only in-frame clones are kept and a portion is missing. Of around 30,000 clones in the sample, roughly 93% were seen once. This CDR3 region has 14 residues. V lost 2 bases and J lost 6, with 14 bases in between. This clonotype originated in an adult in good health. Specimen: peripheral blood, collected on day 0 of AZD1222 vaccination. This chain uses TRBV6-7 with TRBJ2-7; D is unresolved. TRBV6-7 is placed among ORFs of uncertain function. The CDR3 DNA reads TGTGCCAGCAGTTACAGGTTTGCGGCAGGCGAGCAGTACTTC. Protein product: CASSYRFAAGEQYF.